The TCR beta chain described here comes from a study of STAT5B mutations in CD4+ large granular lymphocyte leukemia. The study's findings and limits: About 25% of private leukemic clonotypes occurred rarely in other patients' non-leukemic repertoires. Patient CD4-sorted repertoires looked more clonal than healthy CD4+ repertoires, even without putative leukemic clones.

V was shortened by 3 bases and J by 5 bases, with 11 bases between the two germline ends. The CDR3 spans 13 residues. Germline values: CDR1 SGHAT, CDR2 FQNNGV. Libraries were prepared by immunoSEQ multiplex PCR; TCRdb keeps only in-frame clonotypes and omits some of them. The sample lists tens of thousands of clones, roughly 87% occurring once. On this clone: The antigen is undetermined.

The receptor was derived from a human donor in good health. This sequence joins TRBV11-2 and TRBJ2-7; a possible D gene is TRBD1 (6 bases). Sequenced: CD4+ T cells from blood buffy coats. Here the CDR3 DNA reads TGTGCCAGCAGCTTTGGGGGCTTAGACGAGCAGTACTTC. Translating gives CASSFGGLDEQYF.